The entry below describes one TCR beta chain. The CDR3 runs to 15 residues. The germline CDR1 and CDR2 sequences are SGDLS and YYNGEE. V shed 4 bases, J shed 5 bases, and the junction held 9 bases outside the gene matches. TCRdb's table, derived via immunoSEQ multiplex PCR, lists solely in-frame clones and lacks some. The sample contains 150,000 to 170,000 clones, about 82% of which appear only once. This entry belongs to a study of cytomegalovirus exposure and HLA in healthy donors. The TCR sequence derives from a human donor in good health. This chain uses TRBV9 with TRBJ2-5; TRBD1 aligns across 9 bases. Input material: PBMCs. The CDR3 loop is CASSPPTGGQETQYF. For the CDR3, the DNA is TGTGCCAGCAGCCCTCCGACAGGGGGTCAGGAGACCCAGTACTTC.